This paragraph covers one T cell receptor (beta chain) sequence. Its antigen remains unidentified. Base qualities are not provided; no much larger clone lies one nucleotide away. In Seattle, one collaborating source enrolled patients while the infection was active and tracked those patients longitudinally over the course of disease. Each collaborating institution followed its own protocols to collect whole blood in K2EDTA tubes. For TCRbeta analysis, collaborators shipped samples in one of three forms: frozen whole blood, isolated PBMCs, or DNA extracted from either of those sample types. TCRbeta CDR3 regions were amplified from genomic DNA using the immunoSEQ Assay, a bias-controlled multiplex PCR. As for how the authors treated the data: The number of nucleated cells in each sample was estimated from the amplification of reference gene primers within the assay. To quantify the absolute abundance of each unique TCRbeta CDR3 rearrangement, sequence reads were collapsed and filtered. For each sample, productive Simpson clonality was calculated as the square root of Simpson's diversity index over productive rearrangements. TCRdb obtained this table from immuneACCESS and retained in-frame rearrangements with V and J assigned. These tables miss some clones; where compared with another copy, unresolved V genes account for less than half of the shortfall, and the remainder is unexplained. For V, J and clone size, that table is used; D and trimming come from the DNA. The sample table contains about 410,000 clones; only one count was recorded for approximately 90% of them. Roughly 1.5% of the sample goes to the ten largest clones.

This entry belongs to a study of blood T cell repertoires in COVID-19 (dated by TCRdb to between 2020 and 2021). The study in broad terms: Samples covering the acute and convalescent phases of COVID-19 were provided by collaborators in the United States, Italy and Spain. The repertoires were released in a freely available public database meant as a resource for research on the immune response to SARS-CoV-2. Where HLA class I and class II types were available, the types were taken from metadata supplied by the sample provider, not from assay-based typing. Samples came from the ongoing ImmuneRACE study (first 160 participants) plus 1,254 subjects from 6 global collaborators. The material from the prospective study consisted of cDNA or gDNA derived from T cells, B-cell-depleted T cells, or PBMCs. Nearly every sample came with metadata listing a de-identified subject ID, COVID-19 status, age in years and sex. Subjects who had been exposed to COVID-19, were actively infected with it, or had recovered from it provided the deeply sampled blood TCRbeta repertoires that made up the dataset.

Broader findings and caveats from the paper: How much clinical and demographic metadata was included differed by source and by participant, and the metadata was provided uncurated.

A distance of 12 bases separates the germline ends of V and J, which lose 0 bases and 1 base respectively. Sequences MNHEY (CDR1) and SMNVEV (CDR2) are obtained from the germline V gene (reference sequence). CDR3 length: 16 amino acids, cysteine to phenylalanine. Just CDR3 DNA is preserved here, 48 bases in frame from base 1. The rearranged chain carries TRBV27 and TRBJ1-2; no D gene is confidently identified. Sequenced input: peripheral blood. The clonotype originates from a woman in her 40s with COVID-19, enrolled during active disease. CDR3 sequence: CASSLSQYNFNYGYTF. In nucleotide form, the sequence is TGTGCCAGCAGTTTATCTCAATATAACTTTAACTATGGCTACACCTTC.